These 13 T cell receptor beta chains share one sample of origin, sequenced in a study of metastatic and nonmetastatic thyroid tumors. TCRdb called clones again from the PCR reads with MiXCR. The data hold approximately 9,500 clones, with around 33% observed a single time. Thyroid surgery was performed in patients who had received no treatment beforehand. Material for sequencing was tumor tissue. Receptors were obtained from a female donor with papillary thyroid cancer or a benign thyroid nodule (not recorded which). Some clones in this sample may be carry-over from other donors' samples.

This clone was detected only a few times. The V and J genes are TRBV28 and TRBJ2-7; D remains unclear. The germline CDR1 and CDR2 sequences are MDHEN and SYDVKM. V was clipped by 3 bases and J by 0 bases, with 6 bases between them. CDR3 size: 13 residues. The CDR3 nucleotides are TGTGCCAGCAGTTTGATGGGCTCCTACGAGCAGTACTTC. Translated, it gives CASSLMGSYEQYF. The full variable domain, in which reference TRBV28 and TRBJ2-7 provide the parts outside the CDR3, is DVKVTQSSRYLVKRTGEKVFLECVQDMDHENMFWYRQDPGLGLRLIYFSYDVKMKEKGDIPEGYSVSREKKERFSLILESASTNQTSMYLCASSLMGSYEQYFGPGTRLTVT.

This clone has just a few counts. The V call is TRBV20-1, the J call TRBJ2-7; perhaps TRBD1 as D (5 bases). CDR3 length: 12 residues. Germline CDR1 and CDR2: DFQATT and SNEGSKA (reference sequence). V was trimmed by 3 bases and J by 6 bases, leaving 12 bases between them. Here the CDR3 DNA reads TGCAGTGCTAGCAAGGACATGGCCGAGCAGTACTTC. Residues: CSASKDMAEQYF.

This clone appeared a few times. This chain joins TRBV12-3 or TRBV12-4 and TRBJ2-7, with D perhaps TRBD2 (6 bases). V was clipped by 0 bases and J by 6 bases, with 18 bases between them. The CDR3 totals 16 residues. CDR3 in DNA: TGTGCCAGCAGTTTAGCTTTCGGGAGAATCCGTCGCGAGCAGTACTTC. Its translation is CASSLAFGRIRREQYF.

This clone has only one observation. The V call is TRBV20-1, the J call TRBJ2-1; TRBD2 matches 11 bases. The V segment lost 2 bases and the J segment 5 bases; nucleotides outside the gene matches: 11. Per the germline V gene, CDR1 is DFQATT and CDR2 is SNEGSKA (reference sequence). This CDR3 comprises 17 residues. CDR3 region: CSARYIWTSGPDNEQFF. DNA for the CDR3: TGCAGTGCTAGATATATTTGGACTAGCGGGCCAGACAATGAGCAGTTCTTC.

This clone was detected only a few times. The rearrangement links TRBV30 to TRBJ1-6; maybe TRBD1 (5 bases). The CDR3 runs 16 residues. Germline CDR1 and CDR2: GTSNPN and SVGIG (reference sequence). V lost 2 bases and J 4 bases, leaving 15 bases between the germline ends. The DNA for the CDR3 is TGTGCCTGGAGTCTGAGTGGGGCAGCTTATAATTCACCCCTCCACTTT. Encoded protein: CAWSLSGAAYNSPLHF.

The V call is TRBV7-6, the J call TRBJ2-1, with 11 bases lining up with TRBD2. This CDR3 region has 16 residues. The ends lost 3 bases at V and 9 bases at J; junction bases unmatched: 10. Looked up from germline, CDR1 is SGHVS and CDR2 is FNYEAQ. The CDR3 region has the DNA TGTGCCAGCAGCTTTACGACTAGCGGGATTTTAGGTGAGCAGTTCTTC. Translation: CASSFTTSGILGEQFF. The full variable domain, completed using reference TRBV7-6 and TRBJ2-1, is GAGVSQSPRYKVTKRGQDVALRCDPISGHVSLYWYRQALGQGPEFLTYFNYEAQQDKSGLPNDRFSAERPEGSISTLTIQRTEQRDSAMYRCASSFTTSGILGEQFFGPGTRLTVL.

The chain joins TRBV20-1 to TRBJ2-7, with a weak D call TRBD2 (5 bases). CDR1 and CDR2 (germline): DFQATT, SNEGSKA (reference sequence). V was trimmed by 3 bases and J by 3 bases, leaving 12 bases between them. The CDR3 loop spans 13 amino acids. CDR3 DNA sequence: TGCAGTGCTAGTGACCTAGCTGGCTACGAGCAGTACTTC. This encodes CSASDLAGYEQYF.

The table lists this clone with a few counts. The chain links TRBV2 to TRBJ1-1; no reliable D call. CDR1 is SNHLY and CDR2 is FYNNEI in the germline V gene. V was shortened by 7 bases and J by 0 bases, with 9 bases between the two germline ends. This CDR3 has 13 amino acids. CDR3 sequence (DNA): TGTGCCAGCACGGCAGACTTGAACACTGAAGCTTTCTTT. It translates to CASTADLNTEAFF.

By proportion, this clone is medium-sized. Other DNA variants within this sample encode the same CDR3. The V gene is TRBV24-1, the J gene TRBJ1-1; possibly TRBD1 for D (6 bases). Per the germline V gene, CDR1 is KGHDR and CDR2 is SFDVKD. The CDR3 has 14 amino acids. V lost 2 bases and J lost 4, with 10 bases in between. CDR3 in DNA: TGTGCCACCAGTGATTCAAGGACAGTCACTGAAGCTTTCTTT. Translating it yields CATSDSRTVTEAFF.

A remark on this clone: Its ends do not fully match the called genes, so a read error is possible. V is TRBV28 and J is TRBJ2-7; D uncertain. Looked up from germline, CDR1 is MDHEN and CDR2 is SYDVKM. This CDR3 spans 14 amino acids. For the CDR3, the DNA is TGTGCCAGCAGTAAGTTCCCGTCGCGGCTCGAGCGGTACTTC. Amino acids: CASSKFPSRLERYF.

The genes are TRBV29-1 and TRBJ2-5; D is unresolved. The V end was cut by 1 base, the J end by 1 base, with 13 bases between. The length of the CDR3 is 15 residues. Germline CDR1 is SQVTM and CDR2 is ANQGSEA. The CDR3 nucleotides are TGCAGCGTTGAAGCCTGGACCCAAAGCCAAGAGACCCAGTACTTC. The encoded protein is CSVEAWTQSQETQYF.

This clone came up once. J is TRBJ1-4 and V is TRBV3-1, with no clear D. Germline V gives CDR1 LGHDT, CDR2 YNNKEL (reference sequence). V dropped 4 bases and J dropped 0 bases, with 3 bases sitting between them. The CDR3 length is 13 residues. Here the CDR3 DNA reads TGTGCCAGCAGCCGTACAACTAATGAAAAACTGTTTTTT. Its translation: CASSRTTNEKLFF.

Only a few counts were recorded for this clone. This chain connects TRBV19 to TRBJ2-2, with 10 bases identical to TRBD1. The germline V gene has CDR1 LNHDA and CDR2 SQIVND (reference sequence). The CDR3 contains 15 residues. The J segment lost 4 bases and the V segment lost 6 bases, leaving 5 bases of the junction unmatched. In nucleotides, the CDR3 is TGTGCCAGTAGAGGGACAGGGGTTCTCACCGGGGAGCTGTTTTTT. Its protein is CASRGTGVLTGELFF.